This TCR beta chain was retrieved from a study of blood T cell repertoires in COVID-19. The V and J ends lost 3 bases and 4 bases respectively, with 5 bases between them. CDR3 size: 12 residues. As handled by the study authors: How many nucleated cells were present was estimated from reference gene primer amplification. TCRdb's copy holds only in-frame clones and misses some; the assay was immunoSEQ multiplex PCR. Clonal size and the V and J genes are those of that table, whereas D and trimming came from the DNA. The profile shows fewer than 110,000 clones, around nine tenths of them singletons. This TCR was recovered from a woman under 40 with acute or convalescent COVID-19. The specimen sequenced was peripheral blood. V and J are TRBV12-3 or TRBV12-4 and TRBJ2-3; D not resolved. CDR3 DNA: TGTGCCAGCAGTTTCACTGCAGATACGCAGTATTTT. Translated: CASSFTADTQYF.